These T cell receptor beta chains were read from a single sample in a study of long-term antiretroviral therapy in people with HIV. The protocol was immunoSEQ multiplex PCR, while the TCRdb copy is restricted to in-frame clones and leaves out a portion. Among fewer than 45,000 clones, about 95% were seen once, and the ten largest hold 2.7%. The sequenced sample was unsorted PBMCs, obtained 3.7 years after starting antiretroviral therapy. Every receptor here comes from a woman in her 50s with HIV. CDR3s include the opening cysteine and the closing phenylalanine or tryptophan. The order of the fields is D gene, J gene, V gene, clone size, CDR3 protein, CDR3 DNA. D genes are given only for firm matches. A row's size may be missing; if present it is once, few, many or a size class.

d_gene: .; j_gene: TRBJ1-6; v_gene: TRBV5-1; abundance: .; CDR3aa: CASSVDGSHNSPLHF; CDR3nt: TGCGCCAGCAGCGTGGACGGTTCGCATAATTCACCCCTCCACTTT
d_gene: .; j_gene: TRBJ1-1; v_gene: TRBV18; abundance: .; CDR3aa: CASSPPVKQSTEAFF; CDR3nt: TGTGCCAGCTCACCACCAGTAAAACAGAGCACTGAAGCTTTCTTT
d_gene: .; j_gene: TRBJ2-7; v_gene: TRBV11-2; abundance: .; CDR3aa: CASSLGAGASSYEQYF; CDR3nt: TGTGCCAGCAGCTTAGGGGCAGGGGCTTCCTCCTACGAGCAGTACTTC
d_gene: .; j_gene: TRBJ1-1; v_gene: TRBV13; abundance: .; CDR3aa: CASSPGTEAFF; CDR3nt: TGTGCCAGCAGCCCGGGCACTGAAGCTTTCTTT
d_gene: .; j_gene: TRBJ2-7; v_gene: TRBV27; abundance: .; CDR3aa: CASSGEPRGSYEQYF; CDR3nt: TGTGCCAGCAGTGGCGAACCCCGGGGTTCCTACGAGCAGTACTTC
d_gene: .; j_gene: TRBJ2-7; v_gene: TRBV28; abundance: once; CDR3aa: CASRGTGTSEQYF; CDR3nt: TGTGCCAGCAGGGGGACAGGGACTAGCGAGCAGTACTTC
d_gene: .; j_gene: TRBJ2-2; v_gene: TRBV30; abundance: once; CDR3aa: CAWSVPAQGYTGELFF; CDR3nt: TGTGCCTGGAGTGTACCCGCACAGGGTTACACCGGGGAGCTGTTTTTT
d_gene: TRBD1; j_gene: TRBJ1-2; v_gene: TRBV11-2; abundance: .; CDR3aa: CASSLATGGSGYTF; CDR3nt: TGTGCCAGCAGCTTAGCAACAGGGGGCTCTGGCTACACCTTC
d_gene: TRBD1; j_gene: TRBJ1-5; v_gene: TRBV27; abundance: .; CDR3aa: CASSFRGQPQHF; CDR3nt: TGTGCCAGCAGTTTCAGGGGGCAGCCCCAGCATTTT
d_gene: .; j_gene: TRBJ1-1; v_gene: TRBV25-1; abundance: .; CDR3aa: CASSERTIQMNTEAFF; CDR3nt: TGTGCCAGCAGTGAAAGGACGATACAGATGAACACTGAAGCTTTCTTT
d_gene: TRBD1; j_gene: TRBJ2-7; v_gene: TRBV30; abundance: .; CDR3aa: CAWGRDRSYEQYF; CDR3nt: TGTGCCTGGGGCCGGGACAGGTCCTACGAGCAGTACTTC
d_gene: TRBD1; j_gene: TRBJ1-4; v_gene: TRBV7-6; abundance: .; CDR3aa: CASSWGQPNEKLFF; CDR3nt: TGTGCCAGCAGCTGGGGACAGCCTAATGAAAAACTGTTTTTT
d_gene: TRBD1; j_gene: TRBJ1-2; v_gene: TRBV25-1; abundance: .; CDR3aa: CASGQGSYGYTF; CDR3nt: TGTGCCAGTGGACAGGGAAGCTATGGCTACACCTTC
d_gene: .; j_gene: TRBJ1-1; v_gene: TRBV7-2; abundance: .; CDR3aa: CASSPRINTEAFF; CDR3nt: TGTGCCAGCAGCCCTAGGATAAACACTGAAGCTTTCTTT
d_gene: .; j_gene: TRBJ1-2; v_gene: TRBV6-5; abundance: once; CDR3aa: CASSYSPVNYGYTF; CDR3nt: TGTGCCAGCAGTTACTCGCCGGTTAACTATGGCTACACCTTC
d_gene: .; j_gene: TRBJ2-4; v_gene: TRBV5-1; abundance: .; CDR3aa: CASSLAVGASIQYF; CDR3nt: TGCGCCAGCAGCTTGGCCGTGGGGGCGAGCATTCAGTACTTC
d_gene: .; j_gene: TRBJ2-7; v_gene: TRBV10-3; abundance: once; CDR3aa: CAISANGVYEQYF; CDR3nt: TGTGCCATCAGTGCGAACGGGGTCTACGAGCAGTACTTC
d_gene: TRBD1; j_gene: TRBJ1-1; v_gene: TRBV27; abundance: .; CDR3aa: CASSLYPPTGSNTEAFF; CDR3nt: TGTGCCAGCAGTTTATATCCCCCGACAGGGTCGAACACTGAAGCTTTCTTT
d_gene: TRBD1; j_gene: TRBJ1-3; v_gene: TRBV6-5; abundance: few; CDR3aa: CASSYSRRGHGNTIYF; CDR3nt: TGTGCCAGCAGTTACTCACGGAGGGGGCATGGAAACACCATATATTTT
d_gene: .; j_gene: TRBJ1-5; v_gene: TRBV7-2; abundance: .; CDR3aa: CASSFSRGVGNQPQHF; CDR3nt: TGTGCCAGCAGCTTTAGTAGGGGAGTAGGCAATCAGCCCCAGCATTTT
d_gene: .; j_gene: TRBJ1-2; v_gene: TRBV6-6; abundance: .; CDR3aa: CASSYKATANPYGYTF; CDR3nt: TGTGCCAGCAGTTACAAGGCGACAGCTAACCCCTATGGCTACACCTTC
d_gene: .; j_gene: TRBJ2-7; v_gene: TRBV6-1; abundance: .; CDR3aa: CASREGLSSYEQYF; CDR3nt: TGTGCCAGCAGGGAGGGGCTCAGCTCCTACGAGCAGTACTTC
d_gene: TRBD2; j_gene: TRBJ2-1; v_gene: TRBV5-4; abundance: .; CDR3aa: CASSPAAGGYNEQFF; CDR3nt: TGTGCCAGCAGCCCGGCGGCGGGGGGGTACAATGAGCAGTTCTTC
d_gene: TRBD2; j_gene: TRBJ2-1; v_gene: TRBV4-2; abundance: .; CDR3aa: CASSQLAGGYNEQFF; CDR3nt: TGTGCCAGCAGCCAACTAGCGGGGGGCTACAATGAGCAGTTCTTC
d_gene: TRBD2; j_gene: TRBJ2-1; v_gene: TRBV19; abundance: .; CDR3aa: CASSPGWGAGAYNEQFF; CDR3nt: TGTGCCAGTAGTCCCGGGTGGGGAGCGGGGGCCTACAATGAGCAGTTCTTC
d_gene: .; j_gene: TRBJ1-1; v_gene: TRBV5-6; abundance: .; CDR3aa: CASSFLGAGTEAFF; CDR3nt: TGTGCCAGCAGCTTCTTGGGGGCGGGCACTGAAGCTTTCTTT
d_gene: .; j_gene: TRBJ1-4; v_gene: TRBV10-3; abundance: .; CDR3aa: CAISESGTVNEKLFF; CDR3nt: TGTGCCATCAGTGAGTCGGGCACAGTTAATGAAAAACTGTTTTTT
d_gene: .; j_gene: TRBJ2-3; v_gene: TRBV11-1; abundance: .; CDR3aa: CASSFGGSGDTQYF; CDR3nt: TGTGCCAGCAGCTTCGGAGGGTCGGGGGATACGCAGTATTTT
d_gene: .; j_gene: TRBJ2-3; v_gene: TRBV5-1; abundance: few; CDR3aa: CASSLNLADTQYF; CDR3nt: TGCGCCAGCAGCTTGAATCTGGCAGATACGCAGTATTTT
d_gene: .; j_gene: TRBJ1-2; v_gene: TRBV5-4; abundance: .; CDR3aa: CASSPRLGGQDYGYTF; CDR3nt: TGTGCCAGCAGCCCGCGTTTGGGGGGACAAGACTATGGCTACACCTTC
d_gene: .; j_gene: TRBJ1-6; v_gene: TRBV30; abundance: .; CDR3aa: CAWRTVISYNSPLHF; CDR3nt: TGTGCCTGGAGGACAGTAATCTCCTATAATTCACCCCTCCACTTT
d_gene: TRBD2; j_gene: TRBJ2-1; v_gene: TRBV5-1; abundance: .; CDR3aa: CASSVSGGAYEQFF; CDR3nt: TGCGCCAGCAGCGTTAGCGGGGGGGCCTATGAGCAGTTCTTC
d_gene: .; j_gene: TRBJ1-1; v_gene: TRBV29-1; abundance: .; CDR3aa: CSAVGWWVGTEAFF; CDR3nt: TGCAGCGCCGTGGGTTGGTGGGTGGGTACTGAAGCTTTCTTT
d_gene: .; j_gene: TRBJ1-3; v_gene: TRBV21-1; abundance: .; CDR3aa: CASIVVRGNTIYF; CDR3nt: TGTGCCAGCATCGTTGTCAGGGGAAACACCATATATTTT
d_gene: TRBD1; j_gene: TRBJ2-3; v_gene: TRBV9; abundance: .; CDR3aa: CASSVDPRQGTTQYF; CDR3nt: TGTGCCAGCAGCGTAGATCCCCGACAGGGCACTACGCAGTATTTT
d_gene: .; j_gene: TRBJ1-4; v_gene: TRBV5-1; abundance: .; CDR3aa: CASSPGQIGKLFF; CDR3nt: TGCGCCAGCAGCCCCGGACAAATCGGAAAACTGTTTTTT
d_gene: .; j_gene: TRBJ2-3; v_gene: TRBV19; abundance: .; CDR3aa: CASSIAGAPPHHF; CDR3nt: TGTGCCAGTAGTATAGCCGGGGCTCCGCCTCATCATTTT
d_gene: .; j_gene: TRBJ1-6; v_gene: TRBV29-1; abundance: .; CDR3aa: CSVGEDSPLHF; CDR3nt: TGCAGCGTTGGAGAGGACTCACCCCTCCACTTT
d_gene: TRBD2; j_gene: TRBJ2-3; v_gene: TRBV7-2; abundance: .; CDR3aa: CASSPLAGARSTDTQYF; CDR3nt: TGTGCCAGCAGCCCGTTAGCGGGGGCCCGATCCACAGATACGCAGTATTTT
d_gene: .; j_gene: TRBJ2-7; v_gene: TRBV7-2; abundance: .; CDR3aa: CASSLQGLPSYEQYF; CDR3nt: TGTGCCAGCAGCCTACAGGGTCTCCCCTCCTACGAGCAGTACTTC
d_gene: .; j_gene: TRBJ1-5; v_gene: TRBV27; abundance: .; CDR3aa: CASSLGPGNQPQHF; CDR3nt: TGTGCCAGCAGTTTGGGACCGGGCAATCAGCCCCAGCATTTT
d_gene: TRBD1; j_gene: TRBJ2-5; v_gene: TRBV6-5; abundance: .; CDR3aa: CASSYIQGSQETQYF; CDR3nt: TGTGCCAGCAGTTACATACAGGGGTCCCAAGAGACCCAGTACTTC
d_gene: .; j_gene: TRBJ2-3; v_gene: TRBV27; abundance: .; CDR3aa: CASSLLGDSEDTQYF; CDR3nt: TGTGCCAGCAGTTTATTAGGGGACTCGGAAGATACGCAGTATTTT
d_gene: .; j_gene: TRBJ2-2; v_gene: TRBV4-1; abundance: .; CDR3aa: CASSQNLFGFANTGELFF; CDR3nt: TGCGCCAGCAGCCAAAATTTATTTGGGTTCGCGAACACCGGGGAGCTGTTTTTT
d_gene: .; j_gene: TRBJ1-5; v_gene: TRBV7-9; abundance: once; CDR3aa: CASSLDRWEPQHF; CDR3nt: TGTGCCAGCAGCCTAGATCGGTGGGAGCCCCAGCATTTT
d_gene: TRBD2; j_gene: TRBJ2-5; v_gene: TRBV19; abundance: .; CDR3aa: CASSGLAQETQYF; CDR3nt: TGTGCCAGTAGCGGACTAGCCCAAGAGACCCAGTACTTC
d_gene: .; j_gene: TRBJ2-3; v_gene: TRBV6-1; abundance: .; CDR3aa: CAIRQINTDTQYF; CDR3nt: TGTGCCATCCGACAGATAAACACAGATACGCAGTATTTT
d_gene: TRBD1; j_gene: TRBJ2-7; v_gene: TRBV5-1; abundance: .; CDR3aa: CASSLGGTGGDEQYF; CDR3nt: TGCGCCAGCAGCTTGGGCGGGACAGGGGGTGACGAGCAGTACTTC
d_gene: TRBD2; j_gene: TRBJ2-2; v_gene: TRBV5-1; abundance: .; CDR3aa: CASSLATSGNTGELFF; CDR3nt: TGCGCCAGCAGCTTGGCGACTAGCGGGAACACCGGGGAGCTGTTTTTT
d_gene: .; j_gene: TRBJ1-6; v_gene: TRBV6-5; abundance: .; CDR3aa: CASRLDSNSPLHF; CDR3nt: TGTGCCAGCAGGCTGGACAGTAATTCACCCCTCCACTTT
d_gene: .; j_gene: TRBJ2-7; v_gene: TRBV4-2; abundance: .; CDR3aa: CASSQDADIGYEQYF; CDR3nt: TGTGCCAGCAGCCAAGATGCCGATATCGGCTACGAGCAGTACTTC
d_gene: TRBD2; j_gene: TRBJ2-3; v_gene: TRBV11-1; abundance: .; CDR3aa: CASRSFLAGDTDTQYF; CDR3nt: TGTGCCAGCAGATCATTCTTAGCGGGGGATACAGATACGCAGTATTTT